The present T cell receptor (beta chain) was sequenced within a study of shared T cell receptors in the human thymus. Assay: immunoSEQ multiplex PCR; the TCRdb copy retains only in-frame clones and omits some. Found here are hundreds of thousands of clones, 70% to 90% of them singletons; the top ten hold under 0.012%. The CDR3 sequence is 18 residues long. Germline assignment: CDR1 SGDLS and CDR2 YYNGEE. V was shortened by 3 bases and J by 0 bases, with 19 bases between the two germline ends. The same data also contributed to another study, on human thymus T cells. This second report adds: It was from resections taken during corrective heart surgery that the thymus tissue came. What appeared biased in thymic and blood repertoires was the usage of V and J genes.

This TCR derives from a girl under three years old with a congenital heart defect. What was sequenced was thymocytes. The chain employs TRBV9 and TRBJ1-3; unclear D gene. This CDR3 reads CASSAKETPRSSGNTIYF. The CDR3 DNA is TGTGCCAGCAGCGCAAAAGAGACTCCGAGGAGCTCTGGAAACACCATATATTTT.